These 15 T cell receptor beta chains originate from one sample sequenced in a study of blood T cell repertoires in COVID-19. The assay was immunoSEQ multiplex PCR, and TCRdb's table has in-frame clones only and misses some. The repertoire holds fewer than 250,000 clones, with roughly 87% as singletons. The sequenced sample was PBMCs or T cells enriched from blood (not recorded which). The receptors here all came from a woman aged 25 to 39 with acute COVID-19.

This clone was observed once. This chain connects TRBV9 to TRBJ1-2, with TRBD1 matching 8 bases. There are 13 residues in the CDR3. J was trimmed by 7 bases and V by 4 bases; bases with no gene match: 6. Germline V gene data show CDR1 as SGDLS and CDR2 as YYNGEE. The CDR3: CASSPTGAGGYTF. CDR3 in DNA: TGTGCCAGCAGCCCGACAGGGGCGGGTGGCTACACCTTC.

This clone was seen only a few times. The J gene is TRBJ1-5, the V gene TRBV12-5; 10 nucleotides line up with TRBD1. Trimming cost V 7 bases and J 0 bases; bases outside gene matches: 12. The CDR3 spans 18 residues. Per the germline V gene, CDR1 is LGHNT and CDR2 is FRNRAP. This chain's CDR3 is CASAEGTGELYSNQPQHF. The CDR3 DNA follows: TGTGCTAGTGCCGAAGGGACAGGGGAGCTTTATAGCAATCAGCCCCAGCATTTT.

The rearrangement joins TRBV10-3 to TRBJ2-4, with D tentatively TRBD1 (6 bases). The CDR3 has 16 residues. The germline V gene encodes CDR1 ENHRY and CDR2 SYGVKD. V lost 0 bases to trimming and J lost 5 bases, with 14 bases between them. The CDR3 bases are TGTGCCATCAGTGAGTCGGGGGCAAGTTATCAAAACATTCAGTACTTC. As protein: CAISESGASYQNIQYF.

V and J are TRBV7-9 and TRBJ1-3; D uncertain. The germline V gene encodes CDR1 SEHNR and CDR2 FQNEAQ (reference sequence). The ends were cut back, 7 bases at V and 0 bases at J, with 7 bases in the middle. This CDR3 spans 13 amino acids. In nucleotides, the CDR3 is TGTGCCAGCAAAGCCACCTCTGGAAACACCATATATTTT. This encodes CASKATSGNTIYF.

This clone is a singleton in its sample. The J gene is TRBJ1-6, the V gene TRBV3-1 (or the pseudogene TRBV3-2); 9 bases are shared with TRBD1. J lost 9 bases, V lost 0 bases, and 6 bases had no gene match. CDR3 length equals 16 residues. Germline V gene data show CDR1 as LGHDT and CDR2 as YNNKEL (reference sequence). For the CDR3, the DNA is TGTGCCAGCAGCCAAGATGGGACAGGGTACCGTTCACCCCTCCACTTT. Its translation: CASSQDGTGYRSPLHF.

The chain employs TRBV7-2 and TRBJ2-3; D remains unclear. Germline lookup yields CDR1 SGHTA and CDR2 FQGNSA. The V gene lost 1 base and the J gene lost 4 bases, with 9 bases spanning the gap. The CDR3 has 14 amino acids. The CDR3 here is CASSLGLVADTQYF. CDR3 DNA sequence: TGTGCCAGCAGCTTAGGGCTAGTCGCAGATACGCAGTATTTT. The variable domain in full, with the rest retrieved from reference TRBV7-2 and TRBJ2-3, is GAGVSQSPSNKVTEKGKDVELRCDPISGHTALYWYRQSLGQGLEFLIYFQGNSAPDKSGLPSDRFSAERTGGSVSTLTIQRTQQEDSAVYLCASSLGLVADTQYFGPGTRLTVL.

The chain uses TRBV30 and TRBJ2-7; 8 nucleotides match TRBD1. V lost 0 bases to trimming and J lost 0 bases; unmatched junction nucleotides: 4. The V gene's germline CDR1 is GTSNPN and CDR2 SVGIG (reference sequence). The CDR3 contains 15 residues. In DNA form, the CDR3 reads TGTGCCTGGAGTGTACCTGGGACAGGCTCCTACGAGCAGTACTTC. Residues: CAWSVPGTGSYEQYF.

The genes are TRBV5-6 and TRBJ2-7, with D possibly being TRBD2 (6 bases). The CDR3 runs 15 residues. Germline V lookup: CDR1 SGHDT, CDR2 YYEEEE. Deletions cut 4 bases from V and 7 bases from J, with 21 bases between. The CDR3 DNA follows: TGTGCCAGCAGCATTGGGACTCCCCATACTAGAGAGCAGTACTTC. This sequence encodes CASSIGTPHTREQYF.

This clone has just a few counts. Written as DNA, the CDR3 is TGTGCCAGCAGCGTCTCGCCCCGGGAGACCCAGTACTTC. Translated, it gives CASSVSPRETQYF. This chain joins TRBV12-3 or TRBV12-4 and TRBJ2-5; D is uncertain. Trimming took off 6 bases at V and 5 bases at J, with 13 bases between the two ends. The CDR3 spans 13 residues.

CDR3 in amino acids: CASRTIEGGVGSNQPQHF. The CDR3 coding sequence is TGTGCCAGTAGAACTATCGAGGGAGGGGTCGGGAGCAATCAGCCCCAGCATTTT. The genes are TRBV19 and TRBJ1-5, with D tentatively TRBD1 (5 bases). There are 18 residues in the CDR3. Germline CDR1 and CDR2: LNHDA and SQIVND (reference sequence). The germline V and J ends were trimmed by 6 bases and 1 base, with 22 bases remaining between them.

V is TRBV6-4 and J is TRBJ2-2; 9 bases agree with TRBD1. Looked up from germline, CDR1 is MRHNA and CDR2 is SNTAGT. The V and J ends lost 6 bases and 3 bases, in that order; junction bases with no gene match: 5. The CDR3 spans 15 residues. As DNA, the CDR3 is TGTGCCAGCAGCCCCGGGACAGGGTACACCGGGGAGCTGTTTTTT. This gives the protein CASSPGTGYTGELFF.

The chain is built from TRBV7-2 and TRBJ2-7, with 10 bases lining up with TRBD2. CDR1 and CDR2 (germline): SGHTA, FQGNSA. This CDR3 spans 17 amino acids. J was trimmed by 4 bases and V by 4 bases; bases with no gene match: 13. The CDR3, as DNA: TGTGCCAGCAGCTCTCCTATACTAGCGGGGCTCGAGTACGAGCAGTACTTC. This translates into CASSSPILAGLEYEQYF. The whole variable domain, remainder taken from reference TRBV7-2 and TRBJ2-7, is GAGVSQSPSNKVTEKGKDVELRCDPISGHTALYWYRQSLGQGLEFLIYFQGNSAPDKSGLPSDRFSAERTGGSVSTLTIQRTQQEDSAVYLCASSSPILAGLEYEQYFGPGTRLTVT.

The genes are TRBV5-1 and TRBJ2-5, with 12 bases aligning to TRBD2. The germline CDR1 and CDR2 sequences are SGHRS and YFSETQ. V shed 1 base and J 5 bases; nucleotides not matched to a gene: 3. The CDR3 sequence is 15 residues long. The chain's CDR3 is CASSLRTSGGETQYF. DNA for the CDR3: TGCGCCAGCAGCTTGAGAACTAGCGGGGGGGAGACCCAGTACTTC.

The J gene is TRBJ2-7, the V gene TRBV7-8; 7 positions match TRBD1. V shed 2 bases, J shed 2 bases, and the junction held 12 bases outside the gene matches. The CDR3 sequence is 17 residues long. Germline V lookup: CDR1 SGHVS, CDR2 FQNEAQ. For the CDR3, the DNA is TGTGCCAGCAGCTTACCGACGCGACAGGGAAAGACCTACGAGCAGTACTTC. This gives the protein CASSLPTRQGKTYEQYF.

V usage is TRBV6-5 and J usage is TRBJ1-2; a possible D gene is TRBD1 (6 bases). The germline V gene encodes CDR1 MNHEY and CDR2 SVGAGI. Trimming pared 5 bases from V and 0 bases from J, leaving 10 bases between. This CDR3 has 14 amino acids. This CDR3 is CASSRQVANYGYTF. CDR3 sequence (DNA): TGTGCCAGCAGTCGACAGGTAGCTAACTATGGCTACACCTTC.